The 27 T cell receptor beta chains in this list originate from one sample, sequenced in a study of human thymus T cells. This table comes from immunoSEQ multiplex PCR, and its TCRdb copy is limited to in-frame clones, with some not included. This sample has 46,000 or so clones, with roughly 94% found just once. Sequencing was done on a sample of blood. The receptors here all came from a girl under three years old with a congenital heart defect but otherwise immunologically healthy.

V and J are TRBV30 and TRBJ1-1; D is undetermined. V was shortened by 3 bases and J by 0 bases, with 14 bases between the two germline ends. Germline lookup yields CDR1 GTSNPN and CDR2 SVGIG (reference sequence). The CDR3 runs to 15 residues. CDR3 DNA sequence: TGTGCCTGGAGGAGAAAATCTTCAATGAACACTGAAGCTTTCTTT. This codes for CAWRRKSSMNTEAFF.

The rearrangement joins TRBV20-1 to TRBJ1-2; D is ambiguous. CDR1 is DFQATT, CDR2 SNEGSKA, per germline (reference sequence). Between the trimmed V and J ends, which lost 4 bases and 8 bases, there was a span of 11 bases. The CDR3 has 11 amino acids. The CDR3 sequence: CSATPVLGYTF. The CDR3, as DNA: TGCAGTGCTACACCAGTCTTGGGCTACACCTTC.

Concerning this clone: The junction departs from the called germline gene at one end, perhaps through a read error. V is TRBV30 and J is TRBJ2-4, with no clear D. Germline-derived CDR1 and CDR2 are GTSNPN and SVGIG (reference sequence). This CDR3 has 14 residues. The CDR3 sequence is CARSVIDAKNIQYF. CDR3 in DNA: TGTGCCCGGAGTGTAATCGACGCCAAAAACATTCAGTACTTC. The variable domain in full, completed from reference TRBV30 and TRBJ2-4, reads SQTIHQWPATLVQPVGSPLSLECTVEGTSNPNLYWYRQAAGRGLQLLFYSVGIGQISSEVPQNLSASRPQDRQFILSSKKLLLSDSGFYLCARSVIDAKNIQYFGAGTRLSVL.

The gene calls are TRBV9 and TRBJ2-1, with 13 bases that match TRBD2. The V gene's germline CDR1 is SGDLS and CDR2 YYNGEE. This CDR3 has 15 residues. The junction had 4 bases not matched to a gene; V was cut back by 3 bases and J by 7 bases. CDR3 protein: CASSAGTSGMNEQFF. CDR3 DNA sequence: TGTGCCAGCAGCGCCGGGACTAGCGGGATGAATGAGCAGTTCTTC.

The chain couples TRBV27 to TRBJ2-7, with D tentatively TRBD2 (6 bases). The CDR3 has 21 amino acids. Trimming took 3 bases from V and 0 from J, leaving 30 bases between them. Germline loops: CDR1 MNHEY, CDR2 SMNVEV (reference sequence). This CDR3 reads CASSFYFPRKPGVRSSYEQYF. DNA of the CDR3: TGTGCCAGCAGTTTCTATTTCCCCCGGAAACCGGGGGTCAGGAGCTCCTACGAGCAGTACTTC.

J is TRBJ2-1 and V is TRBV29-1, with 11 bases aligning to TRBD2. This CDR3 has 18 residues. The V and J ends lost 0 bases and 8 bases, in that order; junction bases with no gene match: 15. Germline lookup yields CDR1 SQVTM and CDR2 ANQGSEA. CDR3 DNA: TGCAGCGTTGAAGATGAGATTCTAAAACTAGCGGGAGATCATGAGCAGTTCTTC. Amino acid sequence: CSVEDEILKLAGDHEQFF.

In nucleotides, the CDR3 is TGTGCCAGCAGTTTTTCGGCTGGAGTGCAGCCCCAGCATTTT. Translation gives CASSFSAGVQPQHF. The chain has TRBV27 and TRBJ1-5; unclear D gene. Germline CDR1 MNHEY, CDR2 SMNVEV (reference sequence). V was pared by 3 bases and J by 7 bases, with 13 bases between. This CDR3 region has 14 residues.

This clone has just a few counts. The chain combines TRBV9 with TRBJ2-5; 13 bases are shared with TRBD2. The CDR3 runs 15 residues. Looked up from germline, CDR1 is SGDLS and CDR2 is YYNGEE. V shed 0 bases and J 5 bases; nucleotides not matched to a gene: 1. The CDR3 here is CASSVGTSGSETQYF. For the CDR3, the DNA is TGTGCCAGCAGCGTAGGGACTAGCGGGAGTGAGACCCAGTACTTC.

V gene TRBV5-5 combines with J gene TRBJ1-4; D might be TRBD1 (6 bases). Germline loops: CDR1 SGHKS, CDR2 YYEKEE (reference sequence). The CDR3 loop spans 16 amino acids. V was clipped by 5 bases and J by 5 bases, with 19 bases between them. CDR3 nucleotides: TGTGCCAGCAGTCTGAGGAGAGGACAGAAGAATGAAAAACTGTTTTTT. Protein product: CASSLRRGQKNEKLFF.

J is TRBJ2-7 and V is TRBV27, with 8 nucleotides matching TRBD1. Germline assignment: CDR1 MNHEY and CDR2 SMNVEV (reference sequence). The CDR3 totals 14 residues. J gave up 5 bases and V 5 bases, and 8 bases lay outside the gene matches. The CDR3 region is CASSPKDRANEQYF. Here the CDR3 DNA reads TGTGCCAGCAGTCCCAAGGACAGGGCAAACGAGCAGTACTTC.

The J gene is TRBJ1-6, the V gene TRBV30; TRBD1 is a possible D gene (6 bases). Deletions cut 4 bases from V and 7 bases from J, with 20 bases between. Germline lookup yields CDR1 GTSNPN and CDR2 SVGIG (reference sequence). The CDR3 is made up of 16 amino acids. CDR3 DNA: TGTGCCTGGACCCCTTTTCGGCAGGGGCCAAATTCACCCCTCCACTTT. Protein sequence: CAWTPFRQGPNSPLHF.

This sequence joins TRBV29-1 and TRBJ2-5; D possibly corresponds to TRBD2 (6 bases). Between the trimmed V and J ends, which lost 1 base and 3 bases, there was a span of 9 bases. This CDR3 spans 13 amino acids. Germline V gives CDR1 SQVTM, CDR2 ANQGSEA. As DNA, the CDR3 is TGCAGCGTTGAAGGGGGGGTAAAAGAGACCCAGTACTTC. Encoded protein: CSVEGGVKETQYF.

This CDR3 reads CASSEAPLGDTF. The CDR3 nucleotides read TGTGCCAGCAGTGAAGCGCCCCTAGGGGACACCTTC. This chain connects TRBV2 to TRBJ1-2, with D possibly TRBD1 on 5 matching bases. This CDR3 spans 12 amino acids. V was pared by 0 bases and J by 12 bases, with 11 bases between. Germline V gene data show CDR1 as SNHLY and CDR2 as FYNNEI.

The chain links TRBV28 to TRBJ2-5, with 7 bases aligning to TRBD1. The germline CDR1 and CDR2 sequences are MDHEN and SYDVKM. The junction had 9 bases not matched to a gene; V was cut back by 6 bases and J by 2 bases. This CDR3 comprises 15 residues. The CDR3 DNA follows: TGTGCCAGCAGCTCGAGGGGGACAGAACAAGAGACCCAGTACTTC. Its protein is CASSSRGTEQETQYF.

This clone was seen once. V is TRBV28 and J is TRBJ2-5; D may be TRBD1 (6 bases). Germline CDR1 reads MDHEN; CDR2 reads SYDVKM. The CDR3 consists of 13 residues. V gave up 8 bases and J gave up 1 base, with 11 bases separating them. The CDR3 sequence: CASLTGSQETQYF. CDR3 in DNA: TGTGCCAGCTTAACAGGGTCCCAAGAGACCCAGTACTTC.

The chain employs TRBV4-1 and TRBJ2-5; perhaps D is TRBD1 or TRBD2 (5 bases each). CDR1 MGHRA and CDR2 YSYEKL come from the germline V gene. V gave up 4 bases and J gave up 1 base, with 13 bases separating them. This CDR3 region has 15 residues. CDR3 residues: CASSLRDASQETQYF. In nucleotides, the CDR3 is TGCGCCAGCAGCCTCCGGGACGCGAGCCAAGAGACCCAGTACTTC.

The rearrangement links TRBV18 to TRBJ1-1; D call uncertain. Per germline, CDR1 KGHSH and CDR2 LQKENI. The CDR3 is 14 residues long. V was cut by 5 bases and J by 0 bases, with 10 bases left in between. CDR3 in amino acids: CASSIPDLNTEAFF. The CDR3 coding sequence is TGTGCCAGCTCAATTCCAGACTTGAACACTGAAGCTTTCTTT.

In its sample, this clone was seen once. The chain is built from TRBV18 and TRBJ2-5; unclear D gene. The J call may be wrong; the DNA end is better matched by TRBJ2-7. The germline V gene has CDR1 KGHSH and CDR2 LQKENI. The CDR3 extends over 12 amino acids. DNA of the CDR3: TGTGCCAGCTCACCGAACCCCTACGAGCAGTACTTC. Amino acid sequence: CASSPNPYEQYF.

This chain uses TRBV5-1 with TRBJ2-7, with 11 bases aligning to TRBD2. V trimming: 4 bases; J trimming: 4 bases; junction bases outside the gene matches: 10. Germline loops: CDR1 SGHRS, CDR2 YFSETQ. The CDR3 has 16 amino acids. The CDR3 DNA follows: TGCGCCAGCAGCGGAATTAGCGGGAGGGCCGTTTACGAGCAGTACTTC. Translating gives CASSGISGRAVYEQYF.

CDR3 DNA sequence: TGTGCCAGTACGTATGGAAATCAGCCCCAGCATTTT. Translation gives CASTYGNQPQHF. This chain links TRBV19 with TRBJ1-5, with unresolved D. Germline V CDR1 and CDR2: LNHDA, SQIVND (reference sequence). The V end was cut by 7 bases, the J end by 4 bases, with 8 bases between. This CDR3 is built from 12 residues.

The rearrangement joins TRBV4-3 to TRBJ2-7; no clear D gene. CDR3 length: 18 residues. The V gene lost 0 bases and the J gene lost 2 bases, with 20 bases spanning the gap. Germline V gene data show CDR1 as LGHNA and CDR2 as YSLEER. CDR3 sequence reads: CASSQDWVGGIDPYEQYF. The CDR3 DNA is TGCGCCAGCAGCCAAGATTGGGTGGGTGGGATCGATCCCTACGAGCAGTACTTC.

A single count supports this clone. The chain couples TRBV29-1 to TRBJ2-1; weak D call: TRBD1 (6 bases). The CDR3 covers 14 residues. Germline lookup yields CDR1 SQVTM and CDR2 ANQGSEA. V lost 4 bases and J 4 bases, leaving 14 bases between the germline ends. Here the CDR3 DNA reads TGCAGCGTTGGGACAGTTAGGGATTACAATGAGCAGTTCTTC. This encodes CSVGTVRDYNEQFF.

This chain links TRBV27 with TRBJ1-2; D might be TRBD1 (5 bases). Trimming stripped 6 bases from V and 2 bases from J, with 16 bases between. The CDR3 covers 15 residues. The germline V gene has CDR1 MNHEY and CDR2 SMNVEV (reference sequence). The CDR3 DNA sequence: TGTGCCAGCAGCTTAACCCGGACACTCAACTATGGCTACACCTTC. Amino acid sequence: CASSLTRTLNYGYTF.

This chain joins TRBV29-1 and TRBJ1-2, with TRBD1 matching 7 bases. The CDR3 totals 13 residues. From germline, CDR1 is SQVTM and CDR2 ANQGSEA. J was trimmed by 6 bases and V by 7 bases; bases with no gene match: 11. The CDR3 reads CSGTGGRANGYTF. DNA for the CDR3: TGCAGCGGGACAGGAGGGCGCGCGAATGGCTACACCTTC.

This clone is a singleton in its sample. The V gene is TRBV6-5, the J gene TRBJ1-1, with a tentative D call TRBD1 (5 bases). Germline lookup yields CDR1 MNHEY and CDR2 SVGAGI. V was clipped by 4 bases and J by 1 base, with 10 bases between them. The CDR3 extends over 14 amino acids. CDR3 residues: CASSFWGENTEAFF. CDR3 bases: TGTGCCAGCAGTTTCTGGGGGGAGAACACTGAAGCTTTCTTT.

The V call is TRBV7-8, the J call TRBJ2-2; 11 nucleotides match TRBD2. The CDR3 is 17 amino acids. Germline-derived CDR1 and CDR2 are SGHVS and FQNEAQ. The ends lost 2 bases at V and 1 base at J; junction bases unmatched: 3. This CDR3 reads CASSLTGTSGNTGELFF. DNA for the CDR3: TGTGCCAGCAGCTTAACCGGGACTAGCGGGAACACCGGGGAGCTGTTTTTT.

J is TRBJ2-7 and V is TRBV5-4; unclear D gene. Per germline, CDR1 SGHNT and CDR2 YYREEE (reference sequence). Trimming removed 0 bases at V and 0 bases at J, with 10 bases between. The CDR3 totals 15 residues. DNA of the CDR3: TGTGCCAGCAGCTTGGGCAGGCTTCTCTCCTACGAGCAGTACTTC. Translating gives CASSLGRLLSYEQYF.